The next 14 T cell receptor beta chains were all read from a single sample in a study of T cell responses to AZD1222 COVID-19 vaccine. Repertoires were generated with immunoSEQ multiplex PCR, while TCRdb's copy carries only in-frame clones and drops some. The sample lists about 56,000 clones, more than 75% occurring once. The material sequenced was peripheral blood, taken 28 days after the second AZD1222 dose. These TCRs come from an adult who received the AZD1222 COVID-19 vaccine.

The chain couples TRBV10-2 to TRBJ1-6; 8 positions agree with TRBD1. V lost 8 bases, J lost 7 bases, and 7 bases stayed unmatched. CDR1 and CDR2 from the germline V gene are WSHSY and SAAADI. The CDR3 is made up of 14 amino acids. This CDR3 reads CASVGQGPNSPLHF. CDR3 nucleotides: TGCGCCAGCGTAGGACAGGGCCCCAATTCACCCCTCCACTTT.

The gene calls are TRBV5-6 and TRBJ1-1, with 7 bases matching TRBD1. V lost 2 bases, J lost 3 bases, and 7 bases stayed unmatched. The V gene's germline CDR1 is SGHDT and CDR2 YYEEEE. The CDR3 is made up of 15 amino acids. This CDR3 reads CASSFQGVGYTEAFF. As DNA, the CDR3 is TGTGCCAGCAGCTTCCAGGGGGTGGGTTACACTGAAGCTTTCTTT.

This chain joins TRBV18 and TRBJ1-1; 7 bases agree with TRBD1. The CDR3 is made up of 15 amino acids. Looked up from germline, CDR1 is KGHSH and CDR2 is LQKENI. V trimming: 2 bases; J trimming: 3 bases; junction bases outside the gene matches: 6. The DNA of the CDR3 is TGTGCCAGCTCACCATTAGGACAGGCGGACACTGAAGCTTTCTTT. As protein: CASSPLGQADTEAFF. The whole variable domain, remainder taken from reference TRBV18 and TRBJ1-1, is NAGVMQNPRHLVRRRGQEARLRCSPMKGHSHVYWYRQLPEEGLKFMVYLQKENIIDESGMPKERFSAEFPKEGPSILRIQQVVRGDSAAYFCASSPLGQADTEAFFGQGTRLTVV.

The CDR3: CASTMGLAGSRANVLTF. Here the CDR3 DNA reads TGTGCCAGCACCATGGGACTAGCGGGGTCTCGGGCCAACGTCCTGACTTTC. The genes are TRBV7-9 and TRBJ2-6; 13 positions agree with TRBD2. V lost 7 bases, J lost 5 bases, and 8 bases stayed unmatched. The CDR3 runs 17 residues. Germline values: CDR1 SEHNR, CDR2 FQNEAQ (reference sequence).

This clone was detected only once. The rearrangement uses TRBV5-1 and TRBJ1-2; 7 nucleotides line up with TRBD1. Germline values: CDR1 SGHRS, CDR2 YFSETQ. The trim removed 4 bases at V and 4 bases at J, leaving 4 bases unmatched. The CDR3 runs to 13 residues. The CDR3 sequence: CASSQQGTYGYTF. The CDR3 DNA sequence: TGCGCCAGCAGCCAACAGGGGACCTATGGCTACACCTTC.

The V and J genes are TRBV28 and TRBJ2-7; D may be TRBD2 (6 bases). V lost 6 bases, J lost 2 bases, and 20 bases lay in between. CDR1 MDHEN and CDR2 SYDVKM come from the germline V gene. The CDR3 covers 16 residues. The CDR3 loop reads CASSLWEAGSTYEQYF. In DNA form, the CDR3 reads TGTGCCAGCAGCCTCTGGGAGGCGGGGAGTACCTACGAGCAGTACTTC.

The count of this clone is one. This chain joins TRBV5-4 and TRBJ1-2; no reliable D call. The germline V gene has CDR1 SGHNT and CDR2 YYREEE (reference sequence). This CDR3 has 14 amino acids. V was shortened by 3 bases and J by 3 bases, with 12 bases between the two germline ends. The DNA for the CDR3 is TGTGCCAGCAGCTCCGGACTAGAAGACTATGGCTACACCTTC. Protein: CASSSGLEDYGYTF.

The V gene is TRBV19, the J gene TRBJ2-2; TRBD2 matches at 16 bases. V lost 9 bases and J lost 9; bases outside the gene matches: 10. The CDR3 length is 16 residues. Germline V gives CDR1 LNHDA, CDR2 SQIVND (reference sequence). CDR3 nucleotide sequence: TGTGCCAGGAGCACCGGGACTAGCGGGAGGGCCCGGGAGCTGTTTTTT. Amino acid sequence: CARSTGTSGRARELFF.

The rearrangement links TRBV6-5 to TRBJ2-2, with 7 bases matching TRBD1. The CDR3 is 15 residues long. Germline values: CDR1 MNHEY, CDR2 SVGAGI. Germline trimming cut 7 bases from V and 1 base from J; bases unmatched to any gene: 6. The CDR3 coding sequence is TGTGCCAGCACATTTCGACAGGGGAACACCGGGGAGCTGTTTTTT. Its translation is CASTFRQGNTGELFF.

The chain combines TRBV6-1 with TRBJ1-5; no definite D call. V dropped 2 bases and J dropped 9 bases, with 14 bases sitting between them. The CDR3 extends over 14 amino acids. The germline V gene has CDR1 MNHNS and CDR2 SASEGT. The CDR3 here is CASSENRQSRPQHF. In nucleotides, the CDR3 is TGTGCCAGCAGTGAAAACAGACAATCGCGGCCCCAGCATTTT.

The chain recombines TRBV6-5 with TRBJ2-1; possibly TRBD1 or TRBD2 for D (6 bases each). Trimming removed 6 bases at V and 7 bases at J, with 19 bases between. Germline CDR1 is MNHEY and CDR2 is SVGAGI. This CDR3 comprises 15 residues. In nucleotides, the CDR3 is TGTGCCAGCAGATCGGAGGGGGGCGTTCGGAATGAGCAGTTCTTC. It codes for CASRSEGGVRNEQFF.

The J gene is TRBJ1-4, the V gene TRBV7-8; 7 bases align to TRBD1. Germline V CDR1 and CDR2: SGHVS, FQNEAQ. The CDR3 runs to 14 residues. V gave up 6 bases and J gave up 5 bases; unmatched junction bases: 6. DNA of the CDR3: TGTGCCAGCAGTTCCGGACAGGAAAATGAAAAACTGTTTTTT. Protein sequence: CASSSGQENEKLFF.

This chain joins TRBV5-8 and TRBJ2-1; 8 positions agree with TRBD1. Germline CDR1 SGHTS, CDR2 YDEGEE. The V segment lost 2 bases and the J segment 8 bases; nucleotides outside the gene matches: 3. The CDR3 spans 13 residues. The CDR3 nucleotides read TGTGCCAGCAGCTTCGACAGGGGCCATGAGCAGTTCTTC. Translation gives CASSFDRGHEQFF. The entire variable domain, with the rest obtained from reference TRBV5-8 and TRBJ2-1, is as follows: EAGVTQSPTHLIKTRGQQATLRCSPISGHTSVYWYQQALGLGLQFLLWYDEGEERNRGNFPPRFSGRQFPNYSSELNVNALELEDSALYLCASSFDRGHEQFFGPGTRLTVL.

This chain's CDR3 is CASSDSFSGTGKAFF. The CDR3, as DNA: TGTGCCAGCAGTGACTCCTTCTCCGGGACAGGTAAAGCTTTCTTT. The gene calls are TRBV6-4 and TRBJ1-1; 8 bases agree with TRBD1. V dropped 0 bases and J dropped 9; count of bases not matched to a gene: 9. Per germline, CDR1 MRHNA and CDR2 SNTAGT. The CDR3 runs 15 residues.